This T cell receptor (beta chain) was found in a study of technical replicates of blood from a few donors. The trim removed 2 bases at V and 0 bases at J, leaving 3 bases unmatched. Germline assignment: CDR1 GTSNPN and CDR2 SVGIG (reference sequence). The length of the CDR3 is 14 residues. This table comes from immunoSEQ multiplex PCR, and its TCRdb copy is limited to in-frame clones, with some not included. The sample holds approximately 51,000 clones; 80% to 95% are singletons and the top ten take 4.2%. The J gene is TRBJ2-7, the V gene TRBV30; 8 bases agree with TRBD1. Sequencing used PBMCs. This TCR was sampled from a human donor in good health. Some clones in this sample may be carry-over from other donors' samples. In DNA, the CDR3 is TGTGCCTGGAGTCTCGGGACAGGCTCCTACGAGCAGTACTTC. Protein: CAWSLGTGSYEQYF.